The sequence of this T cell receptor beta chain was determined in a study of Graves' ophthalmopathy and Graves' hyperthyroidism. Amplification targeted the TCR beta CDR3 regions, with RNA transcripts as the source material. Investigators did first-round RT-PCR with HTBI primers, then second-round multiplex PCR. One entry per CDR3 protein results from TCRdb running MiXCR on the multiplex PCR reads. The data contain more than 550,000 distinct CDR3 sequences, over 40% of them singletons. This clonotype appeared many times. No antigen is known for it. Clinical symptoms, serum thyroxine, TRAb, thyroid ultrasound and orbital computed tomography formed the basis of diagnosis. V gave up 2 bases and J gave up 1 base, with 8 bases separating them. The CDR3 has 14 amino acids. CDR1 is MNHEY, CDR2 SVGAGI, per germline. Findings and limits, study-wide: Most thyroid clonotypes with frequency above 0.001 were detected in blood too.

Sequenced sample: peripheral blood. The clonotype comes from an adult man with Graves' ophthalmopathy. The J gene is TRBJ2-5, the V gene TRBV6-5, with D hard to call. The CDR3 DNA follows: TGTGCCAGCAGTTACGATCCCGTCCAAGAGACCCAGTACTTC. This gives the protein CASSYDPVQETQYF.